This T cell receptor beta chain was documented in a study of T cells in Graves' hyperthyroidism and ophthalmopathy. Regarding the study as a whole: Ophthalmopathy, which appeared later, was predicted by the model a median about 5.9 months before onset.

In regard to this clonotype: As yet, its antigen is unknown.

Amplified TCR beta CDR3 regions derived from RNA transcripts. First-round RT-PCR targeting the TCR CDR3 was performed with the HTBI primer set. TCRdb reprocessed the multiplex PCR reads with MiXCR, giving one entry per CDR3 protein. This sample carries 800,000 or so distinct CDR3 sequences, about two fifths of them seen once, and the ten largest clones take 8% to 9%. Graves' hyperthyroidism without ophthalmopathy progression within 18 months was termed stable. Clinical symptoms, serum thyroxine, TRAb, thyroid ultrasound and orbital computed tomography informed diagnoses. Germline CDR1 reads MGHDK; CDR2 reads SYGVNS. The length of the CDR3 is 13 residues.

This clonotype was obtained from a man aged 18 to 35 with Graves' hyperthyroidism. The rearrangement uses TRBV25-1 and TRBJ1-1, with 7 bases that match TRBD1. The sample taken for sequencing was blood. Here the CDR3 reads CARDAQGSTEAFF. The CDR3 nucleotides are TGTGCTAGAGACGCACAGGGGAGCACTGAAGCTTTCTTT.